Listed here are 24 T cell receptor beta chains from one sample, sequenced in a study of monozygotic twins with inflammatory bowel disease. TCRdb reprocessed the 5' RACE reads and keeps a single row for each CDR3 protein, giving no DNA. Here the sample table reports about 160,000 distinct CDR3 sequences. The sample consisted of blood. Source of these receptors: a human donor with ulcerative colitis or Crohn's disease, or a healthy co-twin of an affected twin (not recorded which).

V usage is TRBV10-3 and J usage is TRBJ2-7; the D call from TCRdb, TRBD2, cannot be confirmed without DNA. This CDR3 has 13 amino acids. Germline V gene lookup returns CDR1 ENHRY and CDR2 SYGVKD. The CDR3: CAISESGLYEQYF.

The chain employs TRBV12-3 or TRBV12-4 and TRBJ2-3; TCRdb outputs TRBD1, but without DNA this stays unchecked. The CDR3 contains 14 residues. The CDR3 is CASSFLGAGDTQYF.

The CDR3 region is CASSNPSGTYEQYF. The chain links TRBV7-2 to TRBJ2-7; the D gene TCRdb calls, TRBD2, cannot be checked with no DNA. From germline, CDR1 is SGHTA and CDR2 FQGNSA. CDR3 length: 14 residues.

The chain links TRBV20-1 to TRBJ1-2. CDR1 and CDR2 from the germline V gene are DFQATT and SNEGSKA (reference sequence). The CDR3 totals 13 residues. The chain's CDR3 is CSARDQGLYGYTF.

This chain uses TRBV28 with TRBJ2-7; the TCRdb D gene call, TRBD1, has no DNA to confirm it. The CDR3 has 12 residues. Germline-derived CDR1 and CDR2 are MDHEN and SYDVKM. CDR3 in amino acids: CASLDRVGEQYF.

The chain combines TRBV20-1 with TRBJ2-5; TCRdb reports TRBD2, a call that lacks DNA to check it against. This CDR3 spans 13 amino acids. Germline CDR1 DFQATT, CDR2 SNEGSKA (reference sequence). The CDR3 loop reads CSALSGRGWTQYF.

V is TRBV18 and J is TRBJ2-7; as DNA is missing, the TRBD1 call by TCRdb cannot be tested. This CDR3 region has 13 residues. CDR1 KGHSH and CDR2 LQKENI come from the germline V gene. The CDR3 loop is CASSPATGDEQYF. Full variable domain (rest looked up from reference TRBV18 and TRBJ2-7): NAGVMQNPRHLVRRRGQEARLRCSPMKGHSHVYWYRQLPEEGLKFMVYLQKENIIDESGMPKERFSAEFPKEGPSILRIQQVVRGDSAAYFCASSPATGDEQYFGPGTRLTVT.

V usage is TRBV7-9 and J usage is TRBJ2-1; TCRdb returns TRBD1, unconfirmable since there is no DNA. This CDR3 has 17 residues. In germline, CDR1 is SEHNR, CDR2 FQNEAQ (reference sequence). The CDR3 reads CASSDYRGTEAYNEQFF.

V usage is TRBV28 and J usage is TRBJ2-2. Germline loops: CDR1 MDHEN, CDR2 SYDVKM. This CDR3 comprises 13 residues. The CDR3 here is CASGRIRAGELFF.

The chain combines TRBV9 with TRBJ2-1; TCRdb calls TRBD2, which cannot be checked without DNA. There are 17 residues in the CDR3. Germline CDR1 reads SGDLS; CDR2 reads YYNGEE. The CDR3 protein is CASSETSGRRSYNEQFF.

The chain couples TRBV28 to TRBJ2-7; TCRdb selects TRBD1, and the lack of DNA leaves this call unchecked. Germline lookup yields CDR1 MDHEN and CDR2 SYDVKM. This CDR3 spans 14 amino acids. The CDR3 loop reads CASSGQTGVYEQYF.

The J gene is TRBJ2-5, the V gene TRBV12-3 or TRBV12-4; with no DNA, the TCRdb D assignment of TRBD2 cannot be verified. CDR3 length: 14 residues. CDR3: CASRTSGKPETQYF.

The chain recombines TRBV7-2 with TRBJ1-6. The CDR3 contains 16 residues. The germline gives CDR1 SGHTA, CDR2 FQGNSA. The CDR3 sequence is CASSPNPDFYNSPLHF. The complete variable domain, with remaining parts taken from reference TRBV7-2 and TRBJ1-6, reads GAGVSQSPSNKVTEKGKDVELRCDPISGHTALYWYRQSLGQGLEFLIYFQGNSAPDKSGLPSDRFSAERTGGSVSTLTIQRTQQEDSAVYLCASSPNPDFYNSPLHFGNGTRLTVT.

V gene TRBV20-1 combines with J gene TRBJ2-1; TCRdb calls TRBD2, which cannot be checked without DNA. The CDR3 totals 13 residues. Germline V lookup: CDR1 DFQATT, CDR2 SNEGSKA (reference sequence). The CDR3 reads CSAEPPSHGEQFF.

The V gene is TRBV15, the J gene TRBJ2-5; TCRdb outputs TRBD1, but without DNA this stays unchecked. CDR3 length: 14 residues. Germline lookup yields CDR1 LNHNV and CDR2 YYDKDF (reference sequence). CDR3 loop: CATSTGTSSETQYF.

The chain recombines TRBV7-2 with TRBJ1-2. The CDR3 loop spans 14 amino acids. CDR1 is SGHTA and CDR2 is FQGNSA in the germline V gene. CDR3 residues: CASSLSGDGYGYTF.

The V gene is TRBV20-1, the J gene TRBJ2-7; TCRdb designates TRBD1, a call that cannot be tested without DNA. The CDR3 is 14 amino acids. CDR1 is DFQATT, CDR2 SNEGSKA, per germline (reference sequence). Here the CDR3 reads CSARTGTTDYEQYF.

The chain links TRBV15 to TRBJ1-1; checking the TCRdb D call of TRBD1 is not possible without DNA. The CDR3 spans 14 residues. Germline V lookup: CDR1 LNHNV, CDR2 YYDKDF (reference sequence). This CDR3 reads CATSRRGQPTEAFF.

CDR3 residues: CASSRDRAEEQYF. The chain carries TRBV2 and TRBJ2-7; TCRdb's assignment of TRBD1 cannot be checked, as there is no DNA. Germline-derived CDR1 and CDR2 are SNHLY and FYNNEI. The CDR3 sequence is 13 residues long.

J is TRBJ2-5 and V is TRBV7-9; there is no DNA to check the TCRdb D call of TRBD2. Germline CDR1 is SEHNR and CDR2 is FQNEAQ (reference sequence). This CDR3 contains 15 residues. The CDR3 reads CASSAGTSVQETQYF.

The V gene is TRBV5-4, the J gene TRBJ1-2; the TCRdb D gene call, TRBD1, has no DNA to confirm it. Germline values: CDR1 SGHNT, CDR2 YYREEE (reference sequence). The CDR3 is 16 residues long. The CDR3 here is CASSPVGGSTNYGYTF.

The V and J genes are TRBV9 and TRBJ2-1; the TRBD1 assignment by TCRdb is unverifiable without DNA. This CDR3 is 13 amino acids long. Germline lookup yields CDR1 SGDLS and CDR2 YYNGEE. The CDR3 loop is CASSPGGYNEQFF.

The CDR3 reads CASAGTATSYEQYF. This chain joins TRBV19 and TRBJ2-7; TCRdb names TRBD1, which stays unverified in the absence of DNA. CDR3 length: 14 residues. Germline-derived CDR1 and CDR2 are LNHDA and SQIVND (reference sequence).

The CDR3 reads CASSRTGGASEQYF. V is TRBV12-3 or TRBV12-4 and J is TRBJ2-7; TCRdb's assignment of TRBD1 cannot be checked, as there is no DNA. The CDR3 contains 14 residues.